The 16 T cell receptor beta chains in this list originate from one sample, sequenced in a study of T-cell memory formation after mild COVID-19. TCRdb re-derived calls from the 5' RACE reads in MiXCR, one entry per CDR3 protein. The sample includes some 200,000 distinct CDR3 sequences, 20% to 25% of them seen just once. Sample: PBMCs or a T cell subset sorted from them (not recorded which). The origin of the receptors is an adult woman who had mild COVID-19 (a few samples of this study predate the infection). Cell type and time point are not known.

This clonotype was detected only a few times. J is TRBJ2-7 and V is TRBV20-1; possibly TRBD1 for D (5 bases). Germline CDR1 and CDR2: DFQATT and SNEGSKA (reference sequence). The germline V and J ends were trimmed by 0 bases and 0 bases, with 12 bases remaining between them. The CDR3 covers 15 residues. The CDR3, as DNA: TGCAGTGCTAGAGATCTGGACGACAGCTCCTACGAGCAGTACTTC. It yields the protein CSARDLDDSSYEQYF.

The chain recombines TRBV5-1 with TRBJ2-5; the match to TRBD1 covers 9 bases. The junction had 9 bases not matched to a gene; V was cut back by 3 bases and J by 6 bases. Germline V lookup: CDR1 SGHRS, CDR2 YFSETQ. The CDR3 is made up of 15 amino acids. The CDR3 sequence: CASSWRDRVDKTQYF. CDR3 DNA: TGCGCCAGCAGCTGGCGGGACAGGGTCGACAAGACCCAGTACTTC. Full variable domain (rest looked up from reference TRBV5-1 and TRBJ2-5): KAGVTQTPRYLIKTRGQQVTLSCSPISGHRSVSWYQQTPGQGLQFLFEYFSETQRNKGNFPGRFSGRQFSNSRSEMNVSTLELGDSALYLCASSWRDRVDKTQYFGPGTRLLVL.

This clonotype was seen more than once but under ten times. The chain is built from TRBV15 and TRBJ2-1; weak D call: TRBD2 (5 bases). Trimming stripped 4 bases from V and 7 bases from J, with 11 bases between. Germline assignment: CDR1 LNHNV and CDR2 YYDKDF (reference sequence). The CDR3 covers 13 residues. CDR3 loop: CATSNPPGNEQFF. CDR3 sequence (DNA): TGTGCCACCAGCAATCCTCCGGGGAATGAGCAGTTCTTC.

This clonotype came up a few times. This chain uses TRBV9 with TRBJ2-7, with D uncertain. Trimming left V 3 bases short and J 3 bases short, with 10 bases between. The V gene's germline CDR1 is SGDLS and CDR2 YYNGEE. CDR3 length equals 13 residues. The CDR3 reads CASSAQDYYEQYF. Written as DNA, the CDR3 is TGTGCCAGCAGCGCCCAGGATTACTACGAGCAGTACTTC.

In its sample, this clonotype was seen a few times. V usage is TRBV11-2 and J usage is TRBJ2-1; 14 bases are shared with TRBD2. With V trimmed by 4 bases and J by 7 bases, 3 bases remained unmatched. The CDR3 totals 15 residues. The germline gives CDR1 SGHAT, CDR2 FQNNGV. The CDR3 sequence: CASSYGLAGGNEQFF. For the CDR3, the DNA is TGTGCCAGCAGCTATGGACTAGCGGGGGGAAATGAGCAGTTCTTC.

The chain joins TRBV9 to TRBJ1-2; tentative D call: TRBD1 (6 bases). This CDR3 contains 15 residues. The V end was cut by 0 bases, the J end by 6 bases, with 15 bases between. CDR1 SGDLS and CDR2 YYNGEE come from the germline V gene. CDR3 sequence reads: CASSVGGGQGNGYTF. As DNA, the CDR3 is TGTGCCAGCAGCGTAGGAGGAGGGCAGGGGAATGGCTACACCTTC. Based on the CDR3 plus reference TRBV9 and TRBJ1-2, the full variable domain is DSGVTQTPKHLITATGQRVTLRCSPRSGDLSVYWYQQSLDQGLQFLIQYYNGEERAKGNILERFSAQQFPDLHSELNLSSLELGDSALYFCASSVGGGQGNGYTFGSGTRLTVV.

This clonotype was observed a handful of times. This chain joins TRBV7-6 and TRBJ2-5; D possibly corresponds to TRBD1 (5 bases). CDR1 and CDR2 from the germline V gene are SGHVS and FNYEAQ. The CDR3 sequence is 14 residues long. Trimming cost V 5 bases and J 2 bases, with 12 bases left between them. The CDR3 spells CASSPRQPQETQYF. The CDR3 DNA follows: TGTGCCAGCAGCCCCCGACAGCCACAAGAGACCCAGTACTTC. Full variable domain (missing parts from reference TRBV7-6 and TRBJ2-5): GAGVSQSPRYKVTKRGQDVALRCDPISGHVSLYWYRQALGQGPEFLTYFNYEAQQDKSGLPNDRFSAERPEGSISTLTIQRTEQRDSAMYRCASSPRQPQETQYFGPGTRLLVL.

The V call is TRBV9, the J call TRBJ2-7; tentative D call: TRBD1 (5 bases). The V gene lost 1 base and the J gene lost 1 base, with 9 bases spanning the gap. Germline loops: CDR1 SGDLS, CDR2 YYNGEE. CDR3 length: 14 amino acids. CDR3 protein: CASSVTGTSYEQYF. DNA for the CDR3: TGTGCCAGCAGCGTAACAGGCACGTCCTACGAGCAGTACTTC.

The chain links TRBV12-3 or TRBV12-4 to TRBJ2-2; no firm D call. Between the trimmed V and J ends, which lost 2 bases and 5 bases, there was a span of 9 bases. This CDR3 region has 14 residues. In DNA form, the CDR3 reads TGTGCCAGCAGTTTACCGGGCAGAACCGGGGAGCTGTTTTTT. It is translated as CASSLPGRTGELFF.

Here the CDR3 DNA reads TGTGCCAGCAGCTTAGGTCTCGGTCACAATGAGCAGTTCTTC. Residues: CASSLGLGHNEQFF. This rearrangement joins TRBV7-8 to TRBJ2-1, with D unclear. CDR3 size: 14 residues. The V and J ends lost 1 base and 5 bases respectively, with 9 bases between them. CDR1 is SGHVS, CDR2 FQNEAQ, per germline.

The chain recombines TRBV7-9 with TRBJ2-7; possibly TRBD1 or TRBD2 for D (5 bases each). This CDR3 is built from 15 residues. Trimming left V 1 base short and J 2 bases short, with 12 bases between. The germline V gene encodes CDR1 SEHNR and CDR2 FQNEAQ (reference sequence). CDR3 protein: CASSLGEGLTYEQYF. In nucleotides, the CDR3 is TGTGCCAGCAGCTTAGGAGAGGGGCTAACCTACGAGCAGTACTTC.

This clonotype was seen at least ten times. The genes are TRBV7-9 and TRBJ2-7, with 8 positions matching TRBD1. J gave up 4 bases and V 5 bases, and 4 bases lay outside the gene matches. The germline gives CDR1 SEHNR, CDR2 FQNEAQ (reference sequence). The CDR3 sequence is 13 residues long. The CDR3 region has the DNA TGTGCCAGCAGCCGGACAGGGAGTTACGAGCAGTACTTC. Its protein product is CASSRTGSYEQYF.

This clonotype was detected a few times. V usage is TRBV5-6 and J usage is TRBJ2-5; a possible D gene is TRBD1 (5 bases). The CDR3 contains 14 residues. Germline CDR1 SGHDT, CDR2 YYEEEE. Between the trimmed V and J ends, which lost 5 bases and 5 bases, there was a span of 16 bases. The CDR3 sequence is CASRTAAPGETQYF. The CDR3 DNA reads as TGTGCCAGCAGAACGGCGGCTCCAGGGGAGACCCAGTACTTC.

DNA for the CDR3: TGCAGTGCTAGAGATTCCCGGGGACAGACCTACGAGCAGTACTTC. Residues: CSARDSRGQTYEQYF. This chain connects TRBV20-1 to TRBJ2-7; 7 nucleotides agree with TRBD1. V gave up 0 bases and J gave up 2 bases; unmatched junction bases: 7. This CDR3 is built from 15 residues. Germline assignment: CDR1 DFQATT and CDR2 SNEGSKA (reference sequence).

This clonotype was seen only a few times. The V gene is TRBV27, the J gene TRBJ2-3; tentatively, D is TRBD1 (6 bases). The CDR3 spans 16 residues. The ends were cut back, 2 bases at V and 6 bases at J, with 18 bases in the middle. Per germline, CDR1 MNHEY and CDR2 SMNVEV (reference sequence). In DNA, the CDR3 is TGTGCCAGCAGTTTACGGTCGTTGTCAGGGGCGGATACGCAGTATTTT. Its translation is CASSLRSLSGADTQYF.

This clonotype came up a few times. The J gene is TRBJ1-1, the V gene TRBV6-5; TRBD1 agrees at 7 bases. J gave up 0 bases and V 6 bases, and 7 bases lay outside the gene matches. In germline, CDR1 is MNHEY, CDR2 SVGAGI. The CDR3 extends over 15 amino acids. CDR3 coding DNA: TGTGCCAGCAGCCGTCCCGGGACAGTGAACACTGAAGCTTTCTTT. Its protein product is CASSRPGTVNTEAFF.